The 19 T cell receptor beta chains listed next were all sequenced from one sample in a study of cytomegalovirus exposure and HLA in healthy donors. Researchers ran the PCR with 60 Vbeta and 13 Jbeta primers. Generated by immunoSEQ multiplex PCR, the TCRdb table keeps only in-frame clones and is missing some. The sample consists of tens of thousands of clones, approximately 76% of them appearing once. Sequenced: PBMCs. These receptors all come from a woman younger than 45 in good health and CMV-seropositive.

The V gene is TRBV28, the J gene TRBJ1-5, with D uncertain. Germline-derived CDR1 and CDR2 are MDHEN and SYDVKM. V was trimmed by 5 bases and J by 1 base, leaving 15 bases between them. The CDR3 runs to 16 residues. This CDR3 reads CASSHQPPGSNQPQHF. The CDR3 nucleotides are TGTGCCAGCAGTCACCAACCTCCGGGGAGCAATCAGCCCCAGCATTTT.

The chain couples TRBV27 to TRBJ2-7; perhaps TRBD2 as D (6 bases). Germline V gene lookup returns CDR1 MNHEY and CDR2 SMNVEV (reference sequence). V dropped 5 bases and J dropped 3 bases, with 8 bases sitting between them. There are 12 residues in the CDR3. The CDR3 protein is CASSPDYYEQYF. CDR3 bases: TGTGCCAGCAGTCCGGACTACTACGAGCAGTACTTC.

V usage is TRBV7-9 and J usage is TRBJ2-2; D perhaps matches TRBD2 (5 bases). The germline V and J ends were trimmed by 4 bases and 5 bases, with 23 bases remaining between them. Germline values: CDR1 SEHNR, CDR2 FQNEAQ (reference sequence). This CDR3 contains 18 residues. The CDR3 is CASSWWIRTGRRTGELFF. The CDR3 DNA follows: TGTGCCAGCAGCTGGTGGATCAGGACGGGGAGAAGGACCGGGGAGCTGTTTTTT.

This clone was detected a few times. This chain uses TRBV29-1 with TRBJ2-3, with TRBD2 matching over 11 bases. The CDR3 runs 14 residues. CDR1 and CDR2 (germline): SQVTM, ANQGSEA. V gave up 5 bases and J gave up 4 bases; unmatched junction bases: 5. CDR3 DNA: TGCAGCGTTACCGGGACTAGCGGATCAGATACGCAGTATTTT. It is translated as CSVTGTSGSDTQYF.

This clone was counted between two and nine times. The chain has TRBV29-1 and TRBJ2-2; no clear D. V was pared by 4 bases and J by 7 bases, with 13 bases between. This CDR3 has 13 residues. CDR1 and CDR2 (germline): SQVTM, ANQGSEA. CDR3 protein: CSVGLYSGGELFF. As DNA, the CDR3 is TGCAGCGTTGGGCTTTACAGTGGCGGGGAGCTGTTTTTT.

The chain carries TRBV19 and TRBJ2-4; the D gene is possibly TRBD2 (7 bases). The CDR3 has 15 amino acids. Germline V lookup: CDR1 LNHDA, CDR2 SQIVND (reference sequence). V shed 7 bases and J shed 1 base, with 14 bases lying between them. CDR3 sequence: CASKRGRGAKNIQYF. CDR3 DNA: TGTGCCAGTAAGCGAGGGAGGGGGGCCAAAAACATTCAGTACTTC.

This clone was recorded a few times. This rearrangement joins TRBV10-3 to TRBJ2-7, with D perhaps matching TRBD2 (5 bases). Trimming left V 3 bases short and J 6 bases short, with 15 bases between. Per the germline V gene, CDR1 is ENHRY and CDR2 is SYGVKD. CDR3 length: 14 amino acids. The CDR3 sequence is CAISDRGSQVEQYF. CDR3 sequence (DNA): TGTGCCATCAGTGATCGGGGTTCCCAGGTCGAGCAGTACTTC.

The count of this clone is one. This chain joins TRBV30 and TRBJ2-7; D not resolved. CDR1 GTSNPN and CDR2 SVGIG come from the germline V gene (reference sequence). The V gene lost 2 bases and the J gene lost 4 bases, with 12 bases spanning the gap. The CDR3 spans 13 residues. CDR3 in DNA: TGTGCCTGGAGTCGCTACACGGGTTACGAGCAGTACTTC. This sequence encodes CAWSRYTGYEQYF.

This clone showed up just a few times. This chain links TRBV7-9 with TRBJ2-7; D is unclear. This CDR3 is built from 14 residues. The V end was cut by 3 bases, the J end by 3 bases, with 12 bases between. Germline V gives CDR1 SEHNR, CDR2 FQNEAQ (reference sequence). The DNA of the CDR3 is TGTGCCAGCAGCTTCGGCGGTCGAAGCTACGAGCAGTACTTC. It is translated as CASSFGGRSYEQYF.

This chain uses TRBV5-1 with TRBJ2-1, with TRBD2 identical over 12 bases. The CDR3 runs to 18 residues. J lost 4 bases, V lost 2 bases, and 10 bases had no gene match. The germline gives CDR1 SGHRS, CDR2 YFSETQ. CDR3 DNA: TGCGCCAGCAGCTTTCTAGGACTAGCGGGGACTACTTACAATGAGCAGTTCTTC. Translating gives CASSFLGLAGTTYNEQFF.

V gene TRBV10-3 combines with J gene TRBJ2-3; possibly TRBD2 for D (6 bases). Germline-derived CDR1 and CDR2 are ENHRY and SYGVKD. The CDR3 has 15 amino acids. V lost 7 bases, J lost 0 bases, and 14 bases lay in between. In nucleotides, the CDR3 is TGTGCCATCAAAGGACTACAAACCAGCACAGATACGCAGTATTTT. Residues: CAIKGLQTSTDTQYF.

The genes are TRBV28 and TRBJ2-5; TRBD2 aligns across 10 bases. The tail of the sequence fits TRBJ2-7 better, so the J call may be wrong. CDR1 and CDR2 (germline): MDHEN, SYDVKM. The CDR3 spans 15 residues. CDR3 nucleotides: TGTGCCAGCAGTCCCACTAGCGGGATGGAAAACGAGCAGTACTTC. It codes for CASSPTSGMENEQYF.

This clone was detected once. This rearrangement joins TRBV5-1 to TRBJ2-1; 7 bases fit TRBD1. This CDR3 has 13 amino acids. Germline loops: CDR1 SGHRS, CDR2 YFSETQ. The V gene end was trimmed by 5 bases and the J gene end by 9 bases; junction bases not matched to a gene: 8. In DNA form, the CDR3 reads TGCGCCAGCAGTTTCACAGGGGTGGGTGAGCAGTTCTTC. Protein: CASSFTGVGEQFF. The whole variable domain, filled in from reference TRBV5-1 and TRBJ2-1, reads KAGVTQTPRYLIKTRGQQVTLSCSPISGHRSVSWYQQTPGQGLQFLFEYFSETQRNKGNFPGRFSGRQFSNSRSEMNVSTLELGDSALYLCASSFTGVGEQFFGPGTRLTVL.

This clone was found a few times. Written as DNA, the CDR3 is TGTGCCAGTAGTATGCTTGACCGGGACAGACGTCTAGCTTTCTTT. This codes for CASSMLDRDRRLAFF. This chain uses TRBV19 with TRBJ1-1; TRBD1 aligns across 7 bases. The V gene end was trimmed by 3 bases and the J gene end by 10 bases; junction bases not matched to a gene: 14. The CDR3 covers 15 residues. CDR1 and CDR2 (germline): LNHDA, SQIVND (reference sequence).

This sequence joins TRBV6-1 and TRBJ1-1; no definite D call. Trimming left V 3 bases short and J 4 bases short, with 12 bases between. Germline lookup yields CDR1 MNHNS and CDR2 SASEGT. CDR3 length: 14 amino acids. Written as DNA, the CDR3 is TGTGCCAGCAGTGAGCATCAGGAAGGCACTGAAGCTTTCTTT. It codes for CASSEHQEGTEAFF.

This clone was seen more than once but under ten times. The chain has TRBV15 and TRBJ2-2; D uncertain. The CDR3 is 16 residues long. The V gene's germline CDR1 is LNHNV and CDR2 YYDKDF (reference sequence). V lost 0 bases and J lost 1, with 9 bases in between. The CDR3 loop reads CATSRDRLLNTGELFF. CDR3 coding DNA: TGTGCCACCAGCAGAGATCGACTTCTGAACACCGGGGAGCTGTTTTTT.

V and J are TRBV30 and TRBJ1-2; D is ambiguous. Germline V gene sequence: CDR1 GTSNPN, CDR2 SVGIG (reference sequence). Trimming pared 3 bases from V and 6 bases from J, leaving 17 bases between. The CDR3 is 14 amino acids. The CDR3 region is CAWSPQVVLNGYTF. For the CDR3, the DNA is TGTGCCTGGAGCCCCCAGGTAGTCCTCAATGGCTACACCTTC.

V gene TRBV7-9 combines with J gene TRBJ2-2, with D perhaps TRBD1 (5 bases). This CDR3 contains 16 residues. Deletions cut 4 bases from V and 3 bases from J, with 15 bases between. From germline, CDR1 is SEHNR and CDR2 FQNEAQ (reference sequence). The CDR3 reads CASSSKGVWDTGELFF. CDR3 nucleotides: TGTGCCAGCAGCTCGAAAGGGGTTTGGGACACCGGGGAGCTGTTTTTT.

This chain connects TRBV6-6 to TRBJ1-1; tentatively, D is TRBD1 (5 bases). Trimming left V 0 bases short and J 0 bases short, with 11 bases between. The CDR3 runs to 16 residues. Germline lookup yields CDR1 MNHNY and CDR2 SVGAGI (reference sequence). CDR3 bases: TGTGCCAGCAGTTACTCATTTCGGGGGATGAACACTGAAGCTTTCTTT. It encodes CASSYSFRGMNTEAFF.